A selection of T cell receptor beta chains follows, all from one sample in a study of identical twins. TCRdb analysed the 5' RACE reads with MiXCR anew, one entry per CDR3 protein. The data contain hundreds of thousands of distinct CDR3 sequences, 20% to 25% of them singletons. These same records also appear under a second study, on T cells expressing NK-cell markers.

Input material: PBMCs. The receptors were sampled from a woman aged 18-29 years in good health. CDR3s include the opening cysteine and the closing phenylalanine or tryptophan. The D gene is left open where the match is weak. Size tells how often a clone was seen (once, few, many) or the class of an expanded clone, and some rows leave it out.

D: -; J: TRBJ1-1; V: TRBV21-1; size: few; length: 14; CDR3: CASSRLGQYTEAFF; DNA: TGTGCCAGCAGCAGATTAGGACAGTACACTGAAGCTTTCTTT
D: -; J: TRBJ1-4; V: TRBV6-1; size: few; length: 14; CDR3: CASSSGGEGEKLFF; DNA: TGTGCCAGCAGTAGCGGTGGGGAGGGTGAAAAACTGTTTTTT
D: -; J: TRBJ2-7; V: TRBV7-2; size: few; length: 16; CDR3: CASRPSTGTPTYEQYF; DNA: TGTGCCAGCAGACCCAGCACCGGGACGCCCACCTACGAGCAGTACTTC
D: -; J: TRBJ1-1; V: TRBV12-3/TRBV12-4; size: few; length: 14; CDR3: CASSSLNGVTEAFF; DNA: TGTGCCAGCAGTTCTCTTAATGGGGTCACTGAAGCTTTCTTT
D: -; J: TRBJ2-7; V: TRBV10-3; size: few; length: 13; CDR3: CAISAVTPYEQYF; DNA: TGTGCCATCAGTGCAGTGACTCCCTACGAGCAGTACTTC
D: TRBD2; J: TRBJ2-3; V: TRBV7-9; size: -; length: 16; CDR3: CASSLVLAGTTDTQYF; DNA: TGTGCCAGCAGCTTAGTGCTAGCGGGGACGACAGATACGCAGTATTTT
D: TRBD2; J: TRBJ2-5; V: TRBV20-1; size: -; length: 15; CDR3: CSARTLSGGWETQYF; DNA: TGCAGTGCTAGAACCCTCAGCGGGGGGTGGGAGACCCAGTACTTC
D: -; J: TRBJ2-3; V: TRBV6-1; size: few; length: 13; CDR3: CASTAGLANTQYF; DNA: TGTGCCAGCACGGCGGGGCTAGCGAATACGCAGTATTTT
D: -; J: TRBJ2-3; V: TRBV5-5; size: few; length: 13; CDR3: CASSWDPTDTQYF; DNA: TGTGCCAGCAGCTGGGACCCCACAGATACGCAGTATTTT
D: TRBD1; J: TRBJ2-5; V: TRBV12-3/TRBV12-4; size: -; length: 16; CDR3: CASKEGGTGGEETQYF; DNA: TGTGCCAGCAAGGAGGGGGGAACAGGGGGTGAGGAGACCCAGTACTTC
D: TRBD2; J: TRBJ2-1; V: TRBV11-3; size: -; length: 15; CDR3: CASSSAPSGSNEQFF; DNA: TGTGCCAGCAGCTCCGCCCCTAGCGGGAGCAATGAGCAGTTCTTC
D: -; J: TRBJ1-1; V: TRBV6-5; size: many; length: 13; CDR3: CASSFRMNTEAFF; DNA: TGTGCCAGCAGTTTCCGCATGAACACTGAAGCTTTCTTT
D: -; J: TRBJ2-3; V: TRBV7-9; size: few; length: 13; CDR3: CASSGPNKDTQYF; DNA: TGTGCCAGCAGCGGACCGAACAAAGATACGCAGTATTTT
D: -; J: TRBJ2-5; V: TRBV15; size: once; length: 15; CDR3: CATSRAGDSAGTQYF; DNA: TGTGCCACCAGCAGAGCTGGGGACTCGGCGGGGACCCAGTACTTC
D: -; J: TRBJ1-5; V: TRBV6-1; size: -; length: 15; CDR3: CASSPPGRGRQPQHF; DNA: TGTGCCAGCAGTCCCCCAGGCAGGGGAAGACAGCCCCAGCATTTT
D: -; J: TRBJ1-6; V: TRBV7-9; size: many; length: 12; CDR3: CASSLLQKSLHF; DNA: TGTGCCAGCAGCTTATTACAGAAATCCCTCCACTTT
D: -; J: TRBJ1-5; V: TRBV5-6; size: -; length: 13; CDR3: CASSSITEQPQHF; DNA: TGTGCCAGCAGCTCAATCACCGAGCAACCCCAGCATTTT
D: -; J: TRBJ2-5; V: TRBV7-9; size: once; length: 15; CDR3: CASSPTIGSQETQYF; DNA: TGTGCCAGCAGCCCAACCATAGGAAGCCAAGAGACCCAGTACTTC